Here is one T cell receptor (beta chain) with its context. The data originate from a study of blood T cell repertoires in COVID-19. At the level of the study: Spain, Italy and the United States supplied samples that represented acute and convalescent COVID-19.

Libraries were prepared by immunoSEQ multiplex PCR; TCRdb keeps only in-frame clonotypes and omits some of them. The table shows about 380,000 clones, with 85% occurring only once. Sequencing was carried out using peripheral blood. The source is a woman in her late teens or twenties with acute or convalescent COVID-19.

The chain's CDR3 is CASRGGQVASYEQYF. DNA of the CDR3: TGTGCCAGCCGAGGGGGACAGGTGGCCTCCTACGAGCAGTACTTC. The V call is TRBV25-1, the J call TRBJ2-7; TRBD1 agrees at 8 bases. With V trimmed by 8 bases and J by 0 bases, 9 bases remained unmatched. Germline V gene sequence: CDR1 MGHDK, CDR2 SYGVNS. This CDR3 has 15 residues.